Sequencing of this TCR beta chain was carried out in a study of blood T cell repertoires in COVID-19. Germline V gene lookup returns CDR1 LNHDA and CDR2 SQIVND (reference sequence). The CDR3 consists of 14 residues. V was shortened by 6 bases and J by 1 base, with 9 bases between the two germline ends. The assay was immunoSEQ multiplex PCR, and TCRdb's table has in-frame clones only and misses some. Here the sample spans about 70,000 clones, about nine tenths being singletons. This receptor was identified in a man aged 45-65 years with acute or convalescent COVID-19. Sequenced: peripheral blood. This chain connects TRBV19 to TRBJ1-4; tentative D call: TRBD1 (5 bases). CDR3 coding DNA: TGTGCCAGTAGAACAGGAAGAACTAATGAAAAACTGTTTTTT. Protein: CASRTGRTNEKLFF.